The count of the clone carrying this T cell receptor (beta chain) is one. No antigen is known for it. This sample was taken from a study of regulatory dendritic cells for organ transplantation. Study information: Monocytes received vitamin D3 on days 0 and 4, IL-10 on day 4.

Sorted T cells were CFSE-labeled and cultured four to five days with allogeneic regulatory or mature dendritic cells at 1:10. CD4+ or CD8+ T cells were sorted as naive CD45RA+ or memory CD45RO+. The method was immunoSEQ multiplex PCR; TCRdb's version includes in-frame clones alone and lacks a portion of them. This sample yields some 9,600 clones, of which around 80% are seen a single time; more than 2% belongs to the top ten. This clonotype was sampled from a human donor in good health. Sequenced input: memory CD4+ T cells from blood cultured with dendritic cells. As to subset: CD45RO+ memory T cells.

As DNA, the CDR3 is TGTGCCAGCAGTTTCGTGGGAACTGATTTGAACACTGAAGCTTTCTTT. This codes for CASSFVGTDLNTEAFF. The chain recombines TRBV28 with TRBJ1-1; D not resolved. In germline, CDR1 is MDHEN, CDR2 SYDVKM. The CDR3 is 16 residues long. The V and J ends lost 3 bases and 0 bases respectively, with 14 bases between them.